This TCR beta chain was captured by sequencing in a study of beta chain features in type 1 diabetes. The table lists this clone with a few counts. Its antigen is not known. Whole-study results and caveats: Researchers cautioned that cDNA sequencing could over-represent cells with high TCR expression.

The CDR3 sequence is 12 residues long. V lost 6 bases to trimming and J lost 5 bases; unmatched junction nucleotides: 5. Germline V gives CDR1 GTSNPN, CDR2 SVGIG (reference sequence). Expressed TCRB transcripts were sequenced after all isolated RNA was converted to cDNA. TCRdb's table, derived via immunoSEQ multiplex PCR, lists solely in-frame clones and lacks some. Of 150,000 or so clones listed, roughly 11% are singletons. The chain uses TRBV30 and TRBJ1-1, with 8 positions matching TRBD1. This sequence was found in a man aged 18 to 35 in good health. What was sequenced was central memory CD4+ T cells from blood. CDR3 bases: TGTGCCTGTCTTACAGGGGGAACTGAAGCTTTCTTT. This codes for CACLTGGTEAFF.